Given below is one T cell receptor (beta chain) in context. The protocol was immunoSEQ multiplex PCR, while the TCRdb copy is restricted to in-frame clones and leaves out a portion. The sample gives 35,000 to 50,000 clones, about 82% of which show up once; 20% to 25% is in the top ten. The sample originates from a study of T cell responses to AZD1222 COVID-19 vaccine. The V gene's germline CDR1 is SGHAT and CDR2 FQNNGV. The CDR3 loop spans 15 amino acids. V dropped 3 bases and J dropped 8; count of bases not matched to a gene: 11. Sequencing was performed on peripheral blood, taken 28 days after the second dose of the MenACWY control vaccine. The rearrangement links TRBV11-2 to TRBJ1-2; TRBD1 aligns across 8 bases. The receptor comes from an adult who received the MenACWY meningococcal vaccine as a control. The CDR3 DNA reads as TGTGCCAGCAGCTTTGTCTCCGGGACAGGAGGCGGCTACACCTTC. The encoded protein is CASSFVSGTGGGYTF.